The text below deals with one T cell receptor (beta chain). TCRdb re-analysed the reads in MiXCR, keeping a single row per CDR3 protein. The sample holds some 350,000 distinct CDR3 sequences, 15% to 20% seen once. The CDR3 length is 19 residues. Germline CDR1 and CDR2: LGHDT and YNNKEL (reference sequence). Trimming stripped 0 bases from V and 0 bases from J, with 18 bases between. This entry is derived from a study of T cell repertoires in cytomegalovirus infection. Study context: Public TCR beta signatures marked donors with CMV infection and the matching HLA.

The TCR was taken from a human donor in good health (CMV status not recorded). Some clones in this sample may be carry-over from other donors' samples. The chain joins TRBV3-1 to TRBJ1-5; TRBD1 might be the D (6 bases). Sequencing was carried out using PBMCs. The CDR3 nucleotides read TGTGCCAGCAGCCAAGATATAGTTTGGGACACTGATAGCAATCAGCCCCAGCATTTT. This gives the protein CASSQDIVWDTDSNQPQHF.